This T cell receptor beta chain stems from a study of blood T cell repertoires in COVID-19. Study summary: Samples representing acute and convalescent COVID-19 were sourced from the United States, Italy and Spain. T cells, B-cell-depleted T cells, or PBMCs supplied cDNA or gDNA.

The method was immunoSEQ multiplex PCR; TCRdb's version includes in-frame clones alone and lacks a portion of them. The table includes around 17,000 clones, approximately 88% detected once. Germline V gives CDR1 SEHNR, CDR2 FQNEAQ (reference sequence). V shed 1 base and J 8 bases; nucleotides not matched to a gene: 9. This CDR3 is built from 16 residues. This sequence joins TRBV7-9 and TRBJ2-1; TRBD2 matches at 9 bases. The clonotype comes from a human donor in a cohort sampled during active COVID-19. Sequencing was carried out using peripheral blood. CDR3 in amino acids: CASSLDSAGGPDEQFF. The CDR3 nucleotides read TGTGCCAGCAGCTTAGATTCGGCGGGGGGGCCCGATGAGCAGTTCTTC.